This T cell receptor beta chain originates from a study of technical replicates of blood from a few donors. The CDR3 spans 15 residues. CDR1 is SGHKS and CDR2 is YYEKEE in the germline V gene (reference sequence). The germline V and J ends were trimmed by 4 bases and 2 bases, with 13 bases remaining between them. Assay: immunoSEQ multiplex PCR; the TCRdb copy retains only in-frame clones and omits some. This sample has about 82,000 clones, with under 96% found just once. The sample taken for sequencing was T cells isolated from PBMCs. The TCR sequence derives from a human donor in good health. This rearrangement joins TRBV5-5 to TRBJ1-3; no reliable D call. CDR3 in DNA: TGTGCCAGCAGCCCTAAACCGGTAACTGGAAACACCATATATTTT. Its translation is CASSPKPVTGNTIYF.